The clone carrying this TCR beta chain was observed a single time. Antigen unknown. The data stem from a study of regulatory T cells in long-lasting Graves disease. Study overall: Treatment with antithyroid drugs for over 5 years, together with positive TSH receptor antibodies, meant persistent Graves' disease. Study-wide results and limits: The number of shared public clonotypes was higher in persistent patients (around 2,700) than new patients (966).

Germline V gene sequence: CDR1 SGHTA, CDR2 FQGNSA. The length of the CDR3 is 14 residues. Deletions cut 5 bases from V and 6 bases from J, with 13 bases between. Sample time point: persistent/refractory GD, antithyroid drugs over 5 years with positive TRAb. RNA isolated from PBMCs was used to make the TCR library. Peripheral blood, roughly 10 milliliters of it, was drawn into EDTA tubes. Construction of the TCR beta libraries employed iRepertoire HTBI primers in conjunction with Arm-PCR of CDR3 regions. Each CDR3 protein is one row after TCRdb ran MiXCR on the multiplex PCR reads. Found here are around 400,000 distinct CDR3 sequences, roughly 25% of them singletons; the top ten hold around a quarter.

The source was peripheral blood mononuclear cells (PBMCs), collected when the disease was refractory, from a patient treated with antithyroid drugs. This chain joins TRBV7-2 and TRBJ2-2, with D uncertain. This TCR came from a woman in her forties with Graves disease. CDR3 in amino acids: CASSPYLSPGELFF. The CDR3 nucleotides read TGTGCCAGCAGCCCTTACCTCAGCCCCGGGGAGCTGTTTTTT. The full variable domain, its missing parts supplied by reference TRBV7-2 and TRBJ2-2, is GAGVSQSPSNKVTEKGKDVELRCDPISGHTALYWYRQSLGQGLEFLIYFQGNSAPDKSGLPSDRFSAERTGGSVSTLTIQRTQQEDSAVYLCASSPYLSPGELFFGEGSRLTVL.